This TCR beta chain derives from a study of blood T cell repertoires in COVID-19. In the study overall: The United States, Italy and Spain supplied acute and convalescent COVID-19 samples. The cDNA or gDNA used as material had been derived from T cells, B-cell-depleted T cells, or PBMCs.

This CDR3 has 17 residues. J gave up 4 bases and V 4 bases, and 14 bases lay outside the gene matches. Germline V CDR1 and CDR2: SGHRS, YFSETQ. Authors' methods: Amplification with reference gene primers provided the estimates of nucleated cell counts. Clones were read by immunoSEQ multiplex PCR, and TCRdb kept only the in-frame ones, dropping some. From that table come the V and J calls and clone size; the DNA was used to work out D and trimming. The repertoire includes about 87,000 clones, roughly 86% of them detected once, and roughly 5.4% sits in the top ten. The source is a man aged 35 to 55 with acute or convalescent COVID-19. Source material: peripheral blood. The rearrangement links TRBV5-1 to TRBJ1-2; 9 bases fit TRBD1. DNA of the CDR3: TGCGCCAGCAGCAATCCCGGGACAGGGCCTTCTGGCTATGGCTACACCTTC. This translates into CASSNPGTGPSGYGYTF.